This T cell receptor beta chain was sequenced for a study of graft-versus-host responses after intestinal transplantation. Repertoires were generated with immunoSEQ multiplex PCR, while TCRdb's copy carries only in-frame clones and drops some. The sample holds approximately 74,000 clones, 80% to 95% seen once. Germline trimming cut 4 bases from V and 6 bases from J; bases unmatched to any gene: 7. CDR3 size: 14 residues. Germline CDR1 reads SGDLS; CDR2 reads YYNGEE. V gene TRBV9 combines with J gene TRBJ1-2; TRBD1 matches 9 bases. This sequence originates from a human patient who received an intestinal transplant, so some T cells may come from the graft donor. The sequencing here drew on PBMCs, taken 98 days after intestinal transplantation. CDR3 nucleotide sequence: TGTGCCAGCAGCCCTACGGGACAGGGACATGGCTACACCTTC. Its protein product is CASSPTGQGHGYTF.